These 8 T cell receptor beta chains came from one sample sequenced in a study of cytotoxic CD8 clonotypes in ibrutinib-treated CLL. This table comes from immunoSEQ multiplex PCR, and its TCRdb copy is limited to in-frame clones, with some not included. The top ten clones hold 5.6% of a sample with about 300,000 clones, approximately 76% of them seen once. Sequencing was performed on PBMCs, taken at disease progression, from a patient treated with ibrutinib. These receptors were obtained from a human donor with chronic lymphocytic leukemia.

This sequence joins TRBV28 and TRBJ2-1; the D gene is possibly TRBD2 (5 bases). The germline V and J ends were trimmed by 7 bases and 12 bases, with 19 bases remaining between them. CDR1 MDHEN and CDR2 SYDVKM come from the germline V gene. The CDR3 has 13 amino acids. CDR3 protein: CASMGGRSWGQFF. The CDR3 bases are TGTGCCAGCATGGGCGGGCGGAGCTGGGGGCAGTTCTTC.

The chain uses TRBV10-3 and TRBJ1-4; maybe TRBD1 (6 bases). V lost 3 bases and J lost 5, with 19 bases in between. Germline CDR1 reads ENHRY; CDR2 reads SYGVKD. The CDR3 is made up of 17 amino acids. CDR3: CAISDNFRGGINEKLFF. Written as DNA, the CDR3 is TGTGCCATCAGTGATAACTTCAGGGGTGGGATCAATGAAAAACTGTTTTTT.

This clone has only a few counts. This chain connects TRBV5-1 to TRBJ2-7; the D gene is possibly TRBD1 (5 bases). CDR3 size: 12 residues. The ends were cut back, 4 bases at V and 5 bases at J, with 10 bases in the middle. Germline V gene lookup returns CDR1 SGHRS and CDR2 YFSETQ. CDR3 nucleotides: TGCGCCAGCAGCGGGGCCTTCGACGAGCAGTACTTC. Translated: CASSGAFDEQYF.

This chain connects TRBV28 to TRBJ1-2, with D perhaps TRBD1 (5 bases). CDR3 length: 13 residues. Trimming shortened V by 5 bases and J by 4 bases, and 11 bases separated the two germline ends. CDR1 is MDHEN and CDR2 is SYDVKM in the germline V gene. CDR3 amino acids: CASSLPGSYGYTF. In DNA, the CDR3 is TGTGCCAGCAGTCTCCCAGGGTCCTATGGCTACACCTTC.

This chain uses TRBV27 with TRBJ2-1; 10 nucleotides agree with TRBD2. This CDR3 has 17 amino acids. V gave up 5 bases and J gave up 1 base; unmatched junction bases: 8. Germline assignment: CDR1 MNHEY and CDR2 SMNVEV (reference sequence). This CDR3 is CASSKRTSGLSYNEQFF. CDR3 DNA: TGTGCCAGCAGTAAACGGACTAGCGGCCTATCCTACAATGAGCAGTTCTTC.

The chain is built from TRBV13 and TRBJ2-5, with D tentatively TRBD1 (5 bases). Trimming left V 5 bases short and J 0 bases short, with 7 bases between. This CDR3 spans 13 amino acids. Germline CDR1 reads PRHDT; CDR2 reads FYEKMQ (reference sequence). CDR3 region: CASSTDNQETQYF. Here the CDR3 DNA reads TGTGCCAGCAGCACGGACAACCAAGAGACCCAGTACTTC.

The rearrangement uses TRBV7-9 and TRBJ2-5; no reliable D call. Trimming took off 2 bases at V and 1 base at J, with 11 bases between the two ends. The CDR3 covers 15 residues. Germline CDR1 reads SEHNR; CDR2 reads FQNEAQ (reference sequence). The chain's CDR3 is CASSLRLGIQETQYF. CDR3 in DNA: TGTGCCAGCAGCTTACGTCTCGGCATCCAAGAGACCCAGTACTTC. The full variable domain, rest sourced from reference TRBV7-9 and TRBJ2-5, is DTGVSQNPRHKITKRGQNVTFRCDPISEHNRLYWYRQTLGQGPEFLTYFQNEAQLEKSRLLSDRFSAERPKGSFSTLEIQRTEQGDSAMYLCASSLRLGIQETQYFGPGTRLLVL.

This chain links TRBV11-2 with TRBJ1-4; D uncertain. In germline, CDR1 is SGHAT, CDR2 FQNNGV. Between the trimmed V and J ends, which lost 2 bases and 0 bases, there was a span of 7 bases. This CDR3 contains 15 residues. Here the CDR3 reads CASSLRTSTNEKLFF. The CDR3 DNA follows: TGTGCCAGCAGCTTAAGGACTTCAACTAATGAAAAACTGTTTTTT.